This T cell receptor beta chain comes out of a study of T cell clonotyping in hematopoietic cell transplantation. Study results and caveats: Few recipient clonotypes overlapped donors; over 97% were de novo at given depth. Higher Inverse Simpson Index values in graft donor and pretransplant recipient predicted broader posttransplant TCR diversity.

Trimming took 0 bases from V and 0 from J, leaving 16 bases between them. The germline V gene encodes CDR1 SGDLS and CDR2 YYNGEE. The CDR3 consists of 18 residues. A remark on this clone: The antigen remains undetermined.

The table came from immunoSEQ multiplex PCR; TCRdb's copy has only in-frame clones and leaves some out. This sample has over 10,000 clones; about four fifths occur once, and the top ten carry under 6.5%. Sequenced here: PBMCs, sampled 100 days after allogeneic stem cell transplant. This sequence joins TRBV9 and TRBJ1-3, with TRBD1 as a possible D gene (5 bases). This TCR derives from a female patient in her thirties or forties who had an allogeneic stem cell transplant from a related donor, so T cells may come from the graft donor. Some clones in this sample may be carry-over from other donors' samples. The CDR3 nucleotides read TGTGCCAGCAGCGTAGCTGGGGCAGGGCCGGGCTCTGGAAACACCATATATTTT. Amino acids: CASSVAGAGPGSGNTIYF.